The 31 T cell receptor beta chains below all came from one sample that was sequenced in a study of cytomegalovirus exposure and HLA in healthy donors. Researchers ran the PCR with 60 Vbeta and 13 Jbeta primers. Assay: immunoSEQ multiplex PCR; the TCRdb copy retains only in-frame clones and omits some. The data hold roughly 180,000 clones, with just over 75% observed a single time. The sequencing input was PBMCs. These TCRs come from a woman in her sixties or seventies in good health and CMV-seropositive.

The sample holds one count of this clone. J is TRBJ1-5 and V is TRBV4-3; TRBD1 matches at 7 bases. Trimming at V came to 0 bases and at J to 3 bases, leaving 5 bases not matched to a gene. The CDR3 extends over 16 amino acids. The germline V gene has CDR1 LGHNA and CDR2 YSLEER. The DNA of the CDR3 is TGCGCCAGCAGCCAAGATAGGACAGGTTACAATCAGCCCCAGCATTTT. Protein sequence: CASSQDRTGYNQPQHF.

The chain carries TRBV7-3 and TRBJ2-1, with D possibly matching TRBD2 (6 bases). Trimming left V 4 bases short and J 0 bases short, with 13 bases between. CDR1 SGHTA and CDR2 FQGTGA come from the germline V gene. This CDR3 has 16 amino acids. In DNA, the CDR3 is TGTGCCAGCAGCTCCGGGACTCCGAGCTCCTACAATGAGCAGTTCTTC. The encoded protein is CASSSGTPSSYNEQFF.

This clone has a handful of counts. The chain links TRBV5-1 to TRBJ1-2; 7 positions agree with TRBD1. CDR1 is SGHRS and CDR2 is YFSETQ in the germline V gene. This CDR3 is 15 amino acids long. Trimming cost V 4 bases and J 2 bases; bases outside gene matches: 8. CDR3 nucleotides: TGCGCCAGCAGCGAGGGGAGGACAGGAAACTATGGCTACACCTTC. Its protein product is CASSEGRTGNYGYTF.

This sequence joins TRBV4-2 and TRBJ1-1, with unresolved D. This CDR3 is 14 amino acids long. Trimming removed 0 bases at V and 6 bases at J, with 11 bases between. Germline V gene lookup returns CDR1 LGHNA and CDR2 YNFKEQ. The CDR3 region has the DNA TGTGCCAGCAGCCAAGATCAGAGGAGGTCTGAAGCTTTCTTT. This gives the protein CASSQDQRRSEAFF.

The chain has TRBV5-1 and TRBJ2-7; D gene uncertain. Germline V CDR1 and CDR2: SGHRS, YFSETQ. The CDR3 sequence is 11 residues long. V was cut by 7 bases and J by 3 bases, with 8 bases left in between. The CDR3 reads CASGDNYEQYF. CDR3 nucleotide sequence: TGCGCCAGCGGCGACAACTACGAGCAGTACTTC.

V is TRBV20-1 and J is TRBJ2-3; D not certain. Germline CDR1 is DFQATT and CDR2 is SNEGSKA (reference sequence). Deletions cut 7 bases from V and 4 bases from J, with 9 bases between. The CDR3 spans 11 residues. In DNA, the CDR3 is TGCAGTGTCCGTAGTGCAGATACGCAGTATTTT. Protein product: CSVRSADTQYF.

The chain carries TRBV20-1 and TRBJ1-1, with no clear D. The germline V gene has CDR1 DFQATT and CDR2 SNEGSKA (reference sequence). The CDR3 spans 11 residues. Trimming pared 3 bases from V and 1 base from J, leaving 3 bases between. The chain's CDR3 is CSASKNTEAFF. DNA of the CDR3: TGCAGTGCTAGTAAGAACACTGAAGCTTTCTTT.

Here the CDR3 reads CASSLLAGVVSDTQYF. CDR3 nucleotide sequence: TGTGCCAGCAGCTTACTAGCAGGGGTTGTATCTGATACGCAGTATTTT. The chain combines TRBV7-9 with TRBJ2-3; weak D call: TRBD1 (6 bases). Trimming removed 2 bases at V and 6 bases at J, with 18 bases between. CDR3 length equals 16 residues. Germline assignment: CDR1 SEHNR and CDR2 FQNEAQ (reference sequence).

The chain has TRBV28 and TRBJ2-1, with 10 positions matching TRBD2. With 6 bases clipped from V and 4 bases from J, the junction kept 15 bases outside the gene matches. Per germline, CDR1 MDHEN and CDR2 SYDVKM. This CDR3 region has 18 residues. The CDR3 sequence is CASRTSGRAGRRYNEQFF. The CDR3 DNA sequence: TGTGCCAGCAGAACGAGCGGGAGGGCTGGCCGTAGGTACAATGAGCAGTTCTTC.

This CDR3 reads CASSIRGTHEQYF. The CDR3 DNA follows: TGTGCCAGTAGTATAAGGGGTACCCACGAGCAGTACTTC. V usage is TRBV19 and J usage is TRBJ2-7; a weak D match, TRBD1 (5 bases). The CDR3 is 13 amino acids. The germline CDR1 and CDR2 sequences are LNHDA and SQIVND (reference sequence). V lost 2 bases to trimming and J lost 5 bases, with 10 bases between them.

The chain recombines TRBV7-9 with TRBJ1-2; a possible D gene is TRBD1 (5 bases). V lost 6 bases and J 2 bases, leaving 10 bases between the germline ends. This CDR3 contains 13 residues. Germline loops: CDR1 SEHNR, CDR2 FQNEAQ (reference sequence). CDR3 DNA sequence: TGTGCCAGCAGGACAGAAGAAAACTATGGCTACACCTTC. Encoded protein: CASRTEENYGYTF.

The V gene is TRBV10-3, the J gene TRBJ2-1; 8 nucleotides match TRBD1. The CDR3 loop spans 15 amino acids. Germline-derived CDR1 and CDR2 are ENHRY and SYGVKD. J lost 9 bases, V lost 0 bases, and 7 bases had no gene match. The DNA of the CDR3 is TGTGCCATCAGTGAGTCGACAGGGGTTTTTCGTGAGCAGTTCTTC. It specifies CAISESTGVFREQFF.

This clone was picked up one time. The chain employs TRBV11-2 and TRBJ2-7, with 8 bases lining up with TRBD2. With V trimmed by 8 bases and J by 3 bases, 12 bases remained unmatched. The V gene's germline CDR1 is SGHAT and CDR2 FQNNGV. The CDR3 extends over 15 amino acids. The CDR3 region has the DNA TGTGCCAGCGGTCTAACTGGACTAGCTCTCTACGAGCAGTACTTC. It encodes CASGLTGLALYEQYF.

This chain uses TRBV18 with TRBJ2-7, with TRBD2 identical over 7 bases. V shed 6 bases and J 7 bases; nucleotides not matched to a gene: 9. The CDR3 covers 13 residues. The germline V gene encodes CDR1 KGHSH and CDR2 LQKENI. CDR3: CASSRGDVGEQYF. Here the CDR3 DNA reads TGTGCCAGCTCCCGGGGGGACGTAGGGGAGCAGTACTTC.

The chain recombines TRBV2 with TRBJ1-4; tentatively, D is TRBD1 (5 bases). V was cut by 5 bases and J by 10 bases, with 14 bases left in between. CDR1 is SNHLY, CDR2 FYNNEI, per germline. The CDR3 extends over 13 amino acids. The CDR3 region has the DNA TGTGCCAGCAGTCCCCCCCTTCAGGGAAAACTGTTTTTT. Translating it yields CASSPPLQGKLFF.

The CDR3 DNA reads TGTGCCAGTAGCCTGGGGCAGCAAGAGACCCAGTACTTC. The encoded protein is CASSLGQQETQYF. The J gene is TRBJ2-5, the V gene TRBV19; TRBD1 is a possible D gene (5 bases). The V gene lost 6 bases and the J gene lost 2 bases, with 10 bases spanning the gap. CDR3 length: 13 residues. Germline CDR1 LNHDA, CDR2 SQIVND (reference sequence).

This clone has only one observation. CDR3 in amino acids: CASRPETGGPYEQYF. The CDR3 region has the DNA TGTGCCAGCAGACCTGAGACAGGGGGCCCCTACGAGCAGTACTTC. The chain has TRBV2 and TRBJ2-7, with TRBD1 identical over 10 bases. Germline values: CDR1 SNHLY, CDR2 FYNNEI. The CDR3 covers 15 residues. The V gene end was trimmed by 6 bases and the J gene end by 2 bases; junction bases not matched to a gene: 7.

The chain employs TRBV6-4 and TRBJ2-3; 13 bases align to TRBD2. V shed 3 bases and J 5 bases; nucleotides not matched to a gene: 5. The CDR3 loop spans 16 amino acids. CDR1 is MRHNA and CDR2 is SNTAGT in the germline V gene. CDR3 residues: CASSERLAGGIDTQYF. DNA of the CDR3: TGTGCCAGCAGTGAGAGACTAGCGGGGGGAATAGATACGCAGTATTTT.

The V gene is TRBV6-1, the J gene TRBJ1-5; tentatively, D is TRBD1 (6 bases). Germline CDR1 is MNHNS and CDR2 is SASEGT. Trimming cost V 11 bases and J 7 bases, with 18 bases left between them. This CDR3 comprises 13 residues. The DNA for the CDR3 is TGTGCCTGCAAAGGACAGATTAGCCAGCCCCAGCATTTT. Amino acids: CACKGQISQPQHF.

This rearrangement joins TRBV6-5 to TRBJ1-1, with D unresolved. V lost 4 bases, J lost 4 bases, and 13 bases lay in between. The CDR3 has 14 residues. Looked up from germline, CDR1 is MNHEY and CDR2 is SVGAGI. The CDR3 protein is CASSFQDWITEAFF. In DNA form, the CDR3 reads TGTGCCAGCAGTTTCCAGGATTGGATCACTGAAGCTTTCTTT.

As to this clone: In the same sample, other DNA sequences code for this CDR3. The chain has TRBV30 and TRBJ1-2, with D maybe TRBD1 (6 bases). Per germline, CDR1 GTSNPN and CDR2 SVGIG (reference sequence). The CDR3 runs to 13 residues. V lost 2 bases and J 4 bases, leaving 11 bases between the germline ends. The CDR3 here is CAWSTRGGYGYTF. The CDR3 nucleotides read TGTGCCTGGAGTACAAGGGGGGGCTATGGCTACACCTTC.

This chain uses TRBV29-1 with TRBJ1-1, with D possibly matching TRBD1 (5 bases). Germline V CDR1 and CDR2: SQVTM, ANQGSEA. The CDR3 totals 13 residues. Trimming removed 7 bases from V and 0 bases from J, with 12 bases in between. The chain's CDR3 is CSGWGGMNTEAFF. The CDR3 DNA is TGCAGCGGGTGGGGGGGAATGAACACTGAAGCTTTCTTT. The full variable domain, completed using reference TRBV29-1 and TRBJ1-1, is SAVISQKPSRDICQRGTSLTIQCQVDSQVTMMFWYRQQPGQSLTLIATANQGSEATYESGFVIDKFPISRPNLTFSTLTVSNMSPEDSSIYLCSGWGGMNTEAFFGQGTRLTVV.

The V and J genes are TRBV19 and TRBJ1-5, with TRBD1 matching 7 bases. Germline trimming cut 5 bases from V and 0 bases from J; bases unmatched to any gene: 7. From germline, CDR1 is LNHDA and CDR2 SQIVND (reference sequence). The CDR3 covers 16 residues. The CDR3 coding sequence is TGTGCCAGTAGTCTGGGACAGAGTAATAGCAATCAGCCCCAGCATTTT. Its protein product is CASSLGQSNSNQPQHF.

The V and J genes are TRBV28 and TRBJ1-2, with TRBD1 identical over 10 bases. V lost 5 bases and J lost 1; bases outside the gene matches: 7. The CDR3 runs to 16 residues. Germline V CDR1 and CDR2: MDHEN, SYDVKM. CDR3 coding DNA: TGTGCCAGCAGTCCGGGACAGGGGACTCTTAACTATGGCTACACCTTC. Translation: CASSPGQGTLNYGYTF.

V is TRBV7-2 and J is TRBJ1-2; 9 bases map to TRBD1. Losses at the gene ends were 4 bases for V and 3 bases for J; bases not matched to a gene: 6. The CDR3 covers 15 residues. From germline, CDR1 is SGHTA and CDR2 FQGNSA. The CDR3 is CASSSPQGADYGYTF. Written as DNA, the CDR3 is TGTGCCAGCAGCTCGCCACAGGGGGCGGACTATGGCTACACCTTC.

V is TRBV7-6 and J is TRBJ2-7; 11 nucleotides match TRBD2. The germline V gene encodes CDR1 SGHVS and CDR2 FNYEAQ. This CDR3 has 15 residues. Trimming cost V 5 bases and J 2 bases; bases outside gene matches: 5. The DNA of the CDR3 is TGTGCCAGCAGCACACTAGCGGGGGCGACCTACGAGCAGTACTTC. As protein: CASSTLAGATYEQYF.

The chain links TRBV18 to TRBJ2-7, with 8 nucleotides matching TRBD1. The germline V gene has CDR1 KGHSH and CDR2 LQKENI. This CDR3 has 12 residues. The trim removed 6 bases at V and 5 bases at J, leaving 3 bases unmatched. Written as DNA, the CDR3 is TGTGCCAGCTCCCCAGGGGGCCACGAGCAGTACTTC. It translates to CASSPGGHEQYF.

This clone was seen more than once but under ten times. The genes are TRBV19 and TRBJ1-5; 9 bases line up with TRBD1. J lost 5 bases, V lost 6 bases, and 11 bases had no gene match. This CDR3 contains 16 residues. CDR1 and CDR2 (germline): LNHDA, SQIVND (reference sequence). The CDR3 region has the DNA TGTGCCAGTAGAGGACAGGGGACAAATCCTTATCAGCCCCAGCATTTT. Translating it yields CASRGQGTNPYQPQHF.

This sequence joins TRBV6-1 and TRBJ1-2, with 9 bases lining up with TRBD1. Per the germline V gene, CDR1 is MNHNS and CDR2 is SASEGT. The J segment lost 4 bases and the V segment lost 3 bases, leaving 0 bases of the junction unmatched. CDR3 length equals 13 residues. CDR3 in amino acids: CASSEGQGYGYTF. The CDR3 DNA is TGTGCCAGCAGTGAGGGACAGGGCTATGGCTACACCTTC.

This clone has at least ten counts. CDR3 residues: CASSQEGAGVQPQHF. The DNA of the CDR3 is TGCGCCAGCAGCCAAGAAGGGGCGGGGGTACAGCCCCAGCATTTT. This chain connects TRBV4-1 to TRBJ1-5; tentative D call: TRBD1 (5 bases). Germline V lookup: CDR1 MGHRA, CDR2 YSYEKL. The CDR3 spans 15 residues. The V and J ends lost 0 bases and 7 bases respectively, with 13 bases between them.

The CDR3 nucleotides read TGTGCCAGCAGCCAAGGGGTTGGCGACGAGCAGTACTTC. It is translated as CASSQGVGDEQYF. The chain couples TRBV6-5 to TRBJ2-7; TRBD1 is a possible D gene (5 bases). Germline-derived CDR1 and CDR2 are MNHEY and SVGAGI. The CDR3 covers 13 residues. V was shortened by 6 bases and J by 5 bases, with 14 bases between the two germline ends.